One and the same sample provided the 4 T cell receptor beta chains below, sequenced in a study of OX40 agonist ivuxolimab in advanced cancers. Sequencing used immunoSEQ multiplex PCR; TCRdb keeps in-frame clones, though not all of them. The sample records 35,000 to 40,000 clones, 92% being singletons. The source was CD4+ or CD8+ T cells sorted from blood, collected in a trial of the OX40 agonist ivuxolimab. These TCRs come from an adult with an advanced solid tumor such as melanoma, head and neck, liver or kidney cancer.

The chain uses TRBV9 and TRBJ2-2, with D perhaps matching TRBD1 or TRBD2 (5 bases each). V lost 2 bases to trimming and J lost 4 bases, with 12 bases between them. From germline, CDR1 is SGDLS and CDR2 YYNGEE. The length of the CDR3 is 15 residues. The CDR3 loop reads CASSVGGLGTGELFF. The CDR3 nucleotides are TGTGCCAGCAGCGTTGGGGGTTTGGGCACCGGGGAGCTGTTTTTT.

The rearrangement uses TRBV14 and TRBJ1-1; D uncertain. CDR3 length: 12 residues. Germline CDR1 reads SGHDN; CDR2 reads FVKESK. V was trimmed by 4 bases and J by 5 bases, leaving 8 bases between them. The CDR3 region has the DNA TGTGCCAGCAGCCTCGCGGGTACTGAAGCTTTCTTT. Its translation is CASSLAGTEAFF.

DNA for the CDR3: TGTGCCAGCAGTGGCGGACTAGCATCCTACGAGCAGTACGTC. Its translation is CASSGGLASYEQYV. This sequence joins TRBV2 and TRBJ2-7; 8 nucleotides match TRBD2. This CDR3 has 14 residues. CDR1 is SNHLY, CDR2 FYNNEI, per germline. Losses at the gene ends were 4 bases for V and 1 base for J; bases not matched to a gene: 3.

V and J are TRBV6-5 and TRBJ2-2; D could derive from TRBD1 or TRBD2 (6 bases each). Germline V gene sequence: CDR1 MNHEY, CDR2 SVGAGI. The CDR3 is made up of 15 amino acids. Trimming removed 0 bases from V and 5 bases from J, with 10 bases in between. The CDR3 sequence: CASSYSGGRTGELFF. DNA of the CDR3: TGTGCCAGCAGTTACTCGGGGGGCCGGACCGGGGAGCTGTTTTTT.